This T cell receptor beta chain came from a study of shared clonotypes between healthy human individuals. The germline CDR1 and CDR2 sequences are MNHEY and SMNVEV (reference sequence). Losses at the gene ends were 5 bases for V and 11 bases for J; bases not matched to a gene: 10. There are 13 residues in the CDR3. This clone has just one count. The repertoire was sequenced with immunoSEQ multiplex PCR; TCRdb's copy has only in-frame clones and lacks some. The table lists millions of clones, 85% to 95% of them singletons. The clonotype comes from a man younger than 35 in good health. Source material: naive CD4+ T cells sorted from blood. Subset indicated: CD45RA+ positively selected. The rearrangement uses TRBV27 and TRBJ1-1, with 8 bases identical to TRBD1. CDR3 in DNA: TGTGCCAGCAGTGGACAGGGTGCAGGTATGGCTTTCTTT. Translation gives CASSGQGAGMAFF.